This TCR beta chain was obtained from a study of shared clonotypes between healthy human individuals. Study context: The cohort had a couple of women and a few men, ages 18 to 49. Study observations and caveats: Large sequencing depth failed to make sorted-subset sequencing complete, rarefaction showed.

Turning to this clone: What it recognizes is unknown.

Data came from immunoSEQ multiplex PCR; TCRdb stores just in-frame clones and leaves some out. The sample has approximately 700,000 clones, around 73% seen once. Losses at the gene ends were 4 bases for V and 0 bases for J; bases not matched to a gene: 10. The CDR3 spans 18 residues. CDR1 and CDR2 from the germline V gene are SGHTA and FQGTGA. Material: memory CD4+ T cells sorted from blood. Subset denoted: CD45RA-negative fraction. The sequence was obtained from a woman aged 25 to 39 in good health. J is TRBJ2-3 and V is TRBV7-3; TRBD2 matches at 10 bases. CDR3 sequence reads: CASSSRGTSGTSTDTQYF. The CDR3 coding sequence is TGTGCCAGCAGCTCAAGGGGCACTAGCGGGACTAGCACAGATACGCAGTATTTT.